The rows below give T cell receptor beta chains drawn from one sample of a study of cytomegalovirus exposure and HLA in healthy donors. Assay used: immunoSEQ multiplex PCR; TCRdb lists only in-frame clones, some missing. The table includes roughly 100,000 clones, roughly 73% detected once. Sequenced sample: PBMCs. Every receptor here comes from a middle-aged man in good health and CMV-seronegative. Each CDR3 is given with its conserved first and last residue. Fields, in order: J gene, V gene, D gene, clone size, CDR3 protein, CDR3 DNA. A D gene is named only where the DNA matches it firmly. For some rows the clone size is stated as once, few or many, or as a class when expanded; others skip it.

TRBJ1-2	TRBV7-9	TRBD1	NA	CSSSPRTGANYGYTF	TGTTCCAGCAGCCCCAGGACAGGGGCTAACTATGGCTACACCTTC
TRBJ1-2	TRBV4-1	TRBD1	NA	CASSQALDRGGDYGYTF	TGCGCCAGCAGCCAAGCCTTGGACAGGGGAGGCGACTATGGCTACACCTTC
TRBJ2-1	TRBV10-3	NA	few	CAISMAGGNEQFF	TGTGCCATCAGTATGGCGGGTGGCAATGAGCAGTTCTTC
TRBJ2-3	TRBV5-6	TRBD1	NA	CASRVYTGTDTDTQYF	TGTGCCAGCAGGGTGTACACCGGGACAGATACAGATACGCAGTATTTT
TRBJ1-1	TRBV10-2	NA	NA	CASQELAVNTEAFF	TGCGCCAGCCAAGAACTCGCGGTGAACACTGAAGCTTTCTTT
TRBJ2-1	TRBV7-9	TRBD2	few	CASSLARGVSYNEQFF	TGTGCCAGCAGCCTAGCCCGGGGGGTCTCCTACAATGAGCAGTTCTTC
TRBJ1-2	TRBV5-4	NA	NA	CASSPGTAGTGTYGYTF	TGTGCCAGCAGCCCGGGGACTGCTGGAACAGGCACCTATGGCTACACCTTC
TRBJ2-7	TRBV7-9	TRBD1	NA	CASSLAGRGRSGEQYF	TGTGCCAGCAGCTTAGCGGGCAGGGGGCGATCTGGCGAGCAGTACTTC
TRBJ2-1	TRBV11-3	TRBD2	NA	CASSRGLAGGASYNEQFF	TGTGCCAGCAGCCGAGGACTAGCGGGGGGTGCCTCCTACAATGAGCAGTTCTTC
TRBJ1-5	TRBV4-2	NA	NA	CASSQVATGNSNQPQHF	TGTGCCAGCAGCCAAGTTGCCACAGGGAATAGCAATCAGCCCCAGCATTTT
TRBJ2-7	TRBV5-1	TRBD2	NA	CASSLGGGVPSYEQYF	TGCGCCAGCAGCTTGGGGGGAGGGGTTCCCTCCTACGAGCAGTACTTC
TRBJ2-7	TRBV6-1	NA	NA	CASTEREQYF	TGTGCCAGCACGGAGCGCGAGCAGTACTTC
TRBJ2-7	TRBV6-6	NA	NA	CASSYGPNRSDEQYF	TGTGCCAGCAGTTATGGCCCAAACAGGAGCGACGAGCAGTACTTC
TRBJ1-2	TRBV6-5	NA	NA	CASRNRVGYGYTF	TGTGCCAGCAGAAACAGGGTGGGGTATGGCTACACCTTC
TRBJ1-4	TRBV7-9	TRBD1	NA	CASSLGNTGGDEKLFF	TGTGCCAGCAGCTTAGGTAATACAGGGGGCGATGAAAAACTGTTTTTT
TRBJ2-1	TRBV2	NA	NA	CASSAGYNEQFF	TGTGCCAGCAGTGCGGGGTACAATGAGCAGTTCTTC
TRBJ2-1	TRBV7-9	NA	NA	CASSLRDNEQFF	TGTGCCAGCAGCTTAAGAGACAATGAGCAGTTCTTC
TRBJ2-2	TRBV5-1	NA	NA	CASSVQTPGGNTGELFF	TGCGCCAGCAGCGTTCAGACTCCCGGAGGGAACACCGGGGAGCTGTTTTTT
TRBJ1-5	TRBV2	TRBD1	NA	CASRVQGSLSNQPQHF	TGTGCCAGCAGAGTACAGGGGAGCCTTAGCAATCAGCCCCAGCATTTT
TRBJ2-1	TRBV10-2	TRBD2	NA	CASTAGGGPYNEQFF	TGCGCCAGCACGGCGGGGGGGGGCCCGTACAATGAGCAGTTCTTC
TRBJ2-3	TRBV7-2	NA	NA	CASSLRSQADTQYF	TGTGCCAGCAGCTTAAGGTCCCAGGCAGATACGCAGTATTTT
TRBJ2-7	TRBV5-1	TRBD1	few	CASSLALGQGVDEQYF	TGCGCCAGCAGCTTGGCCCTGGGACAGGGGGTCGACGAGCAGTACTTC
TRBJ2-1	TRBV5-1	NA	few	CASSSTGWSYNEQFF	TGCGCCAGCAGCTCTACAGGGTGGTCCTACAATGAGCAGTTCTTC
TRBJ1-6	TRBV6-1	NA	NA	CASSEDGTPDSPLHF	TGTGCCAGCAGTGAGGACGGGACTCCCGATTCACCCCTCCACTTT